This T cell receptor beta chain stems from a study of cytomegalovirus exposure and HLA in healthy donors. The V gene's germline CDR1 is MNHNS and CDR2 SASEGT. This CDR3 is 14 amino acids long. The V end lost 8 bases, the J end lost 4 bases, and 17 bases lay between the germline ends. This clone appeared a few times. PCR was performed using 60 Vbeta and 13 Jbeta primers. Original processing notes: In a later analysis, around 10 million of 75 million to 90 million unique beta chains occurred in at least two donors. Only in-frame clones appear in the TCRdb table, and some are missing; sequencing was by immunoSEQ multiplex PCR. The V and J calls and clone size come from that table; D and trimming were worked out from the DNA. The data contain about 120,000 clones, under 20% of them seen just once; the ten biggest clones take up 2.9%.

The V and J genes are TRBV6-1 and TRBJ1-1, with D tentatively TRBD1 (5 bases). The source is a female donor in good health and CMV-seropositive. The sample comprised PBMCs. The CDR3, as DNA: TGTGCCAGCGTCGCAGGGTTGGGTGGCACTGAAGCTTTCTTT. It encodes CASVAGLGGTEAFF.